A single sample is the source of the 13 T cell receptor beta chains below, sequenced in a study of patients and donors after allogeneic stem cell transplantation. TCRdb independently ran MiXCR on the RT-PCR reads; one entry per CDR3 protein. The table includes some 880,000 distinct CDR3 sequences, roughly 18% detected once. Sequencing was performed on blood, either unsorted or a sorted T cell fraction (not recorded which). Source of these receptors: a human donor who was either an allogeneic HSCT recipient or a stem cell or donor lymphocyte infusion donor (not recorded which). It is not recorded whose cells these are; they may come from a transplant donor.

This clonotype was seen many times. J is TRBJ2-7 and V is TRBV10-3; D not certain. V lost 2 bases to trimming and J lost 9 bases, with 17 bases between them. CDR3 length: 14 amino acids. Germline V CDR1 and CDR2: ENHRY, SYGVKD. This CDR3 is CAISENRTPSGQYF. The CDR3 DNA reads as TGTGCCATCAGTGAGAACAGAACGCCTTCCGGGCAGTACTTC.

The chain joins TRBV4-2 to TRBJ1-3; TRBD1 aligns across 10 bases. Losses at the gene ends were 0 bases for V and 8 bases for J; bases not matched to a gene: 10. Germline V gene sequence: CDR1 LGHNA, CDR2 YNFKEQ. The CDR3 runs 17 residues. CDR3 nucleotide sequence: TGTGCCAGCAGCCAAGATTTAATCCGGACAGGGGGACACACCATATATTTT. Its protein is CASSQDLIRTGGHTIYF.

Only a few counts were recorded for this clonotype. CDR3 in DNA: TGTGCCAGCAGTGACCAGGGGTCTAACACTGAAGCTTTCTTT. It specifies CASSDQGSNTEAFF. The chain uses TRBV2 and TRBJ1-1; a possible D gene is TRBD1 (6 bases). The V end was cut by 3 bases, the J end by 2 bases, with 10 bases between. CDR3 length: 14 amino acids. Germline V CDR1 and CDR2: SNHLY, FYNNEI.

This chain's CDR3 is CASSGRTSGSQEQFF. The DNA of the CDR3 is TGTGCCAGCAGCGGGAGGACTAGCGGGAGTCAAGAGCAGTTCTTC. V and J are TRBV9 and TRBJ2-1; 13 bases align to TRBD2. CDR3 length: 15 amino acids. Germline-derived CDR1 and CDR2 are SGDLS and YYNGEE. V was pared by 3 bases and J by 10 bases, with 7 bases of the junction left unmatched. Drawing the rest from reference TRBV9 and TRBJ2-1, the complete variable domain is DSGVTQTPKHLITATGQRVTLRCSPRSGDLSVYWYQQSLDQGLQFLIQYYNGEERAKGNILERFSAQQFPDLHSELNLSSLELGDSALYFCASSGRTSGSQEQFFGPGTRLTVL.

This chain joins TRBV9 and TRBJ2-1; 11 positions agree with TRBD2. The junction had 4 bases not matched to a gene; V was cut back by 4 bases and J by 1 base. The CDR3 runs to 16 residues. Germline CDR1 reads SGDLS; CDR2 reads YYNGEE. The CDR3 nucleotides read TGTGCCAGCAGCATACTAGCGGGAGCGTCCTACAATGAGCAGTTCTTC. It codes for CASSILAGASYNEQFF.

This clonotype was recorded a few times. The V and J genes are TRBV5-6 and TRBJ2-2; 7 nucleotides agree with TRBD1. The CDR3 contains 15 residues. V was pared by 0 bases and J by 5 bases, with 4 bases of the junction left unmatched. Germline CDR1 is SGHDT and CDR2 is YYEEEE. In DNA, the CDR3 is TGTGCCAGCAGCTTGGCGACGGACAGGACCGGGGAGCTGTTTTTT. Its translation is CASSLATDRTGELFF.

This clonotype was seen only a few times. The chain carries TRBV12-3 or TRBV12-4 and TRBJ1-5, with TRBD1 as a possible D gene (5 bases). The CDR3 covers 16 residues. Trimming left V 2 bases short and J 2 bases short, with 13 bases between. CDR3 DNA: TGTGCCAGCAGTTTATGGGGCCTAAACGGCAATCAGCCCCAGCATTTT. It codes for CASSLWGLNGNQPQHF.

The CDR3 nucleotides are TGTGCCAGCAGCTTAGGAGGCCTAGCGGGAGGACTGAACACCGGGGAGCTGTTTTTT. Encoded protein: CASSLGGLAGGLNTGELFF. This chain joins TRBV11-2 and TRBJ2-2, with 11 nucleotides matching TRBD2. Trimming cost V 1 base and J 1 base; bases outside gene matches: 8. Per the germline V gene, CDR1 is SGHAT and CDR2 is FQNNGV. The CDR3 covers 19 residues.

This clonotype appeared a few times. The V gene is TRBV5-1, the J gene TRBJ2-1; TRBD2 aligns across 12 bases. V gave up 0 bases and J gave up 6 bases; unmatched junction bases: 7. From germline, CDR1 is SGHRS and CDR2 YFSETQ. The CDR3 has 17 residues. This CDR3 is CASSLELAGGLSNEQFF. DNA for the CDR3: TGCGCCAGCAGCTTGGAACTAGCGGGGGGTTTGTCCAATGAGCAGTTCTTC.

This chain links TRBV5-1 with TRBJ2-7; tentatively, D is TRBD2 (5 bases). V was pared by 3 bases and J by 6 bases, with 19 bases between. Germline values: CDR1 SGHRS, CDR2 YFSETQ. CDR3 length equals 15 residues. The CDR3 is CASSWGAVGPGEQYF. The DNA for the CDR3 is TGCGCCAGCAGCTGGGGAGCGGTGGGCCCAGGCGAGCAGTACTTC. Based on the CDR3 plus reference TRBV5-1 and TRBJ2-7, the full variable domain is KAGVTQTPRYLIKTRGQQVTLSCSPISGHRSVSWYQQTPGQGLQFLFEYFSETQRNKGNFPGRFSGRQFSNSRSEMNVSTLELGDSALYLCASSWGAVGPGEQYFGPGTRLTVT.

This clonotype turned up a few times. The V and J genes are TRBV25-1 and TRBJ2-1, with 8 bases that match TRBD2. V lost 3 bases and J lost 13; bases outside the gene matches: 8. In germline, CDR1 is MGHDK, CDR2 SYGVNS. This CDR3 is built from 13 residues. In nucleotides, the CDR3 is TGTGCCAGCAGTGAGATCCCCGGGGGGGGACAGTTCTTC. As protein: CASSEIPGGGQFF. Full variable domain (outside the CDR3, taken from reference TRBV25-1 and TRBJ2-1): EADIYQTPRYLVIGTGKKITLECSQTMGHDKMYWYQQDPGMELHLIHYSYGVNSTEKGDLSSESTVSRIRTEHFPLTLESARPSHTSQYLCASSEIPGGGQFFGPGTRLTVL.

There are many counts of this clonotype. The CDR3 protein is CSARDLAGVPRSYNEQFF. CDR3 DNA sequence: TGCAGTGCTAGAGATCTAGCGGGGGTCCCGAGGTCCTACAATGAGCAGTTCTTC. The V gene is TRBV20-1, the J gene TRBJ2-1; 10 positions agree with TRBD2. CDR1 and CDR2 from the germline V gene are DFQATT and SNEGSKA (reference sequence). The CDR3 is 18 residues long. Unmatched junction bases numbered 9, after V lost 0 bases and J lost 1 base.

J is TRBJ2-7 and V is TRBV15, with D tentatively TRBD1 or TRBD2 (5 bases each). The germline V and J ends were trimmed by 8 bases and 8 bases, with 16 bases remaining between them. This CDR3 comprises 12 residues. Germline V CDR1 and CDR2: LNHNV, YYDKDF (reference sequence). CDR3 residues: CATDGSQGKQYF. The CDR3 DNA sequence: TGTGCCACCGATGGGAGTCAGGGCAAGCAGTACTTC.